Included here is one T cell receptor (beta chain) sequence, with context. CDR3 length: 15 amino acids. Germline CDR1 is SNHLY and CDR2 is FYNNEI. V was clipped by 1 base and J by 9 bases; unmatched bases: 7. The sample is drawn from a study of cytomegalovirus exposure and HLA in healthy donors. The PCR made use of 60 Vbeta and 13 Jbeta primers. Profiling relied on immunoSEQ multiplex PCR, and the TCRdb table lists in-frame clones only, not all of them. The data hold tens of thousands of clones, with approximately 78% observed a single time. This receptor was identified in a male donor in good health and CMV-seropositive. The sample was PBMCs. The genes are TRBV2 and TRBJ2-1, with 9 positions matching TRBD1. The CDR3 DNA reads TGTGCCAGCAGTGAAGAGGGGACAGGGTTGAGTGAGCAGTTCTTC. Its translation: CASSEEGTGLSEQFF.